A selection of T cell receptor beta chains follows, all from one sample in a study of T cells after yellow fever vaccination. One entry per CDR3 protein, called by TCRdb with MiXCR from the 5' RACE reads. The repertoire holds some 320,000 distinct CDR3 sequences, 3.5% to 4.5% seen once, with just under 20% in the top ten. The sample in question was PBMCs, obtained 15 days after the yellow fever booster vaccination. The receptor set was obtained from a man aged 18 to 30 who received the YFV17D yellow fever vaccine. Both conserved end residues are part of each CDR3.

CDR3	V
CASSAGLHNEQFF	TRBV25-1
CASSYDAPNEQFF	TRBV5-4
CASSPRLAGDLITGELFF	TRBV7-3
CATRQGTTGELFF	TRBV10-3
CASSLQGPSELGGYTF	TRBV5-1
CSARLAGPYNEQFF	TRBV20-1
CASSVASNNEQFF	TRBV9
CASSLRAGRTDTQYF	TRBV27
CSAATGATEAFF	TRBV20-1
CAVLRDNYNEQFF	TRBV10-2
CASRDPREAEGTQYF	TRBV6-6
CASSPISVGDTEAFF	TRBV5-1
CASSQRHTGSGANVLTF	TRBV4-3
CASSLYPNEQFF	TRBV12-3/TRBV12-4